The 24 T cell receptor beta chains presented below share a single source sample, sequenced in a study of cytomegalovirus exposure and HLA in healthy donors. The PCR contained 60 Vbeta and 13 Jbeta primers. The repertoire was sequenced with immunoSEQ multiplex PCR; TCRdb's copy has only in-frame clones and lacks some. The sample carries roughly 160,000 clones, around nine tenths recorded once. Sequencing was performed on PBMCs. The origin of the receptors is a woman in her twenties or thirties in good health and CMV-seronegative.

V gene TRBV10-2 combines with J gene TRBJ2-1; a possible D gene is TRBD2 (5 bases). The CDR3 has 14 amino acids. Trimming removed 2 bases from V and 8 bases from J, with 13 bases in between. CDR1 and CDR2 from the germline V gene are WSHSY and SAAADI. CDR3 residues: CASSEAGSWDEQFF. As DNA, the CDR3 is TGCGCCAGCAGTGAGGCGGGCAGCTGGGATGAGCAGTTCTTC.

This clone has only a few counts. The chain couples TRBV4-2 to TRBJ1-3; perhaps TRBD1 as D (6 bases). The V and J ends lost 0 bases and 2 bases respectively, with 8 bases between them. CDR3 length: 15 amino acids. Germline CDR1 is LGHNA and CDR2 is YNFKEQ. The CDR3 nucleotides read TGTGCCAGCAGCCAAGACAGGACAGCTGGAAACACCATATATTTT. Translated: CASSQDRTAGNTIYF.

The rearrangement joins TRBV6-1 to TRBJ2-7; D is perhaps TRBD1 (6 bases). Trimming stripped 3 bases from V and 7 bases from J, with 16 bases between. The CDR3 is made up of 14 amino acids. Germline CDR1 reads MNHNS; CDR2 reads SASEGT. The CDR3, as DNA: TGTGCCAGCAGTGACTGGGGGCCGCTACGAGAGCAGTACTTC. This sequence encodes CASSDWGPLREQYF.

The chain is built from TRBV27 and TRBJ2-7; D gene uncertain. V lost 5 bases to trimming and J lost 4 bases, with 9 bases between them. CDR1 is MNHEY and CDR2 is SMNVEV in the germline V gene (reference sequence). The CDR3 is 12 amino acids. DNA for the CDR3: TGTGCCAGCAGTCCCCACGGTTACGAGCAGTACTTC. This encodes CASSPHGYEQYF.

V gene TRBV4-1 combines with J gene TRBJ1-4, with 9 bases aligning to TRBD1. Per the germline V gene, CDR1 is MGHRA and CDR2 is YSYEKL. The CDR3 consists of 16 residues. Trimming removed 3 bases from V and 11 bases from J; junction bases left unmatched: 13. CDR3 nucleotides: TGCGCCAGCAGCCAGGCCGGGACAGGGTCTCCAGGGAAACTGTTTTTT. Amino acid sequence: CASSQAGTGSPGKLFF.

For the CDR3, the DNA is TGTGCCAGCGGGGGGGCGGCGGGGGGAAGGCAGCCCCAGCATTTT. This codes for CASGGAAGGRQPQHF. V and J are TRBV27 and TRBJ1-5; tentative D call: TRBD1 (6 bases). Looked up from germline, CDR1 is MNHEY and CDR2 is SMNVEV (reference sequence). V was pared by 8 bases and J by 7 bases, with 21 bases between. CDR3 size: 15 residues.

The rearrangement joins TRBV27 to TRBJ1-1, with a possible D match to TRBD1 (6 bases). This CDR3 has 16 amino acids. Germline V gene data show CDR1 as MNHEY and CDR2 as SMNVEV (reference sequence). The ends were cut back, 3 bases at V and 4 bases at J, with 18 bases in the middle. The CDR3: CASSLGRAGAGTEAFF. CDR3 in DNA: TGTGCCAGCAGTTTGGGGCGAGCGGGGGCGGGCACTGAAGCTTTCTTT.

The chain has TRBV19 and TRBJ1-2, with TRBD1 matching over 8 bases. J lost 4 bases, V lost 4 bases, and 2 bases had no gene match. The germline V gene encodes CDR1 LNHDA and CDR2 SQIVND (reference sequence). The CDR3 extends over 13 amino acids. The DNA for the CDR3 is TGTGCCAGTAGTAGGACAGGGCCCTATGGCTACACCTTC. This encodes CASSRTGPYGYTF.

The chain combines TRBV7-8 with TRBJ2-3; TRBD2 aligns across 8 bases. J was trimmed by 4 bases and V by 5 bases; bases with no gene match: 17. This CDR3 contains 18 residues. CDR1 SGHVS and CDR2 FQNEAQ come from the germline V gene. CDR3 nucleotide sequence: TGTGCCAGCAGCCCGGATTCGGGCCAGCGGGGGTTATCAGATACGCAGTATTTT. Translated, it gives CASSPDSGQRGLSDTQYF.

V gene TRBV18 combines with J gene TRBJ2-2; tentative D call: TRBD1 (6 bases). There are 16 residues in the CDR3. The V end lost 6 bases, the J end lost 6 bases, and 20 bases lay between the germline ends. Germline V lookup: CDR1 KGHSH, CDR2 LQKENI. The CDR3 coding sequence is TGTGCCAGCTCCCAAGACAGGAGTTCATTCGCCGGGGAGCTGTTTTTT. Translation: CASSQDRSSFAGELFF.

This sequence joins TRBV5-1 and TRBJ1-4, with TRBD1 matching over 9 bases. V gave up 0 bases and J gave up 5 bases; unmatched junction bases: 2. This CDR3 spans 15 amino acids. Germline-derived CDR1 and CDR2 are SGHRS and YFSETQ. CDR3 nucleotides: TGCGCCAGCAGCTTGGGGGACAGGGCGAATGAAAAACTGTTTTTT. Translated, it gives CASSLGDRANEKLFF.

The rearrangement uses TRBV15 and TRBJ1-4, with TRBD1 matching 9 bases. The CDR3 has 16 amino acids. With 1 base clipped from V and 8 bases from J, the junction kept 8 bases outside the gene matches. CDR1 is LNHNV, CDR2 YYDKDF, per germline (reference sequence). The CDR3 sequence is CATSRAMGQGAEKLFF. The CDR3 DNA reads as TGTGCCACCAGCAGAGCTATGGGACAGGGTGCGGAAAAACTGTTTTTT.

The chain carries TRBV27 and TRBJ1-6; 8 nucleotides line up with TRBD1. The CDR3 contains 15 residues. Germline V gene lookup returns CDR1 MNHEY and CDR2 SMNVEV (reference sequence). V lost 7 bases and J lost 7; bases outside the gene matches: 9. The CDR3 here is CASTSQGAWNSPLHF. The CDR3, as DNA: TGTGCCAGCACCTCGCAGGGGGCTTGGAATTCACCCCTCCACTTT.

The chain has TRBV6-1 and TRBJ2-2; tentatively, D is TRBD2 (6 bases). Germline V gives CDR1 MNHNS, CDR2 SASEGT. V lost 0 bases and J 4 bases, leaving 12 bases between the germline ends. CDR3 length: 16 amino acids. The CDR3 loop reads CASSEAWGVSTGELFF. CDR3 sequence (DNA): TGTGCCAGCAGTGAAGCTTGGGGGGTGAGCACCGGGGAGCTGTTTTTT.

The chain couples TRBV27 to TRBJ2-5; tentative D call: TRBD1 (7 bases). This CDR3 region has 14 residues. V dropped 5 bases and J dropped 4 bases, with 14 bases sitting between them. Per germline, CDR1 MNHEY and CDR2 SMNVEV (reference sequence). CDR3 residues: CASSAGQYGETQYF. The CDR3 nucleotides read TGTGCCAGCAGTGCGGGACAGTATGGAGAGACCCAGTACTTC.

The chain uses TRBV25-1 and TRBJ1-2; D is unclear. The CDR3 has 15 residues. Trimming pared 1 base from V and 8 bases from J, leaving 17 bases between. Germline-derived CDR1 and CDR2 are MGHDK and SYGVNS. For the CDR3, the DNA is TGTGCCAGCAGTGAATCCCCGGGATCACGGTACGGCTACACCTTC. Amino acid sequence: CASSESPGSRYGYTF.

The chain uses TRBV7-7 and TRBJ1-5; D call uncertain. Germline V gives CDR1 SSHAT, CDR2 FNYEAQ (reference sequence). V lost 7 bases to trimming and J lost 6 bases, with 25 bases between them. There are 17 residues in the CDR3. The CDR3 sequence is CASTLPTPERAGQPQHF. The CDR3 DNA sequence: TGTGCCAGCACCCTACCTACGCCAGAGAGAGCAGGTCAGCCCCAGCATTTT.

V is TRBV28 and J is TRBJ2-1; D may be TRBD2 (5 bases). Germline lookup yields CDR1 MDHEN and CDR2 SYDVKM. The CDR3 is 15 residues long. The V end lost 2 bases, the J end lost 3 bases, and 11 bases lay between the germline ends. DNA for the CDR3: TGTGCCAGCAGTTTAAGTTCGGGGTACTACAATGAGCAGTTCTTC. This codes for CASSLSSGYYNEQFF.

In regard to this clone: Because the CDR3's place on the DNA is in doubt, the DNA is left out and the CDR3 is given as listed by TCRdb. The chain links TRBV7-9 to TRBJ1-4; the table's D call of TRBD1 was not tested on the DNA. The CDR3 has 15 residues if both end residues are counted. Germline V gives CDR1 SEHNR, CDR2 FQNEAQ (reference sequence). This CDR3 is CASSSSGTGYEKLFF.

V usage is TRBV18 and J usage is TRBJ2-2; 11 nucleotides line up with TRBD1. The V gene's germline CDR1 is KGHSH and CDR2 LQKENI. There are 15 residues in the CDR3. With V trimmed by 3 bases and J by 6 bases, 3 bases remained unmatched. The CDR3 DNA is TGTGCCAGCTCACCGGACAGGGGGCGCCCCGGGGAGCTGTTTTTT. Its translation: CASSPDRGRPGELFF. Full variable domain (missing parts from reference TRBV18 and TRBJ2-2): NAGVMQNPRHLVRRRGQEARLRCSPMKGHSHVYWYRQLPEEGLKFMVYLQKENIIDESGMPKERFSAEFPKEGPSILRIQQVVRGDSAAYFCASSPDRGRPGELFFGEGSRLTVL.

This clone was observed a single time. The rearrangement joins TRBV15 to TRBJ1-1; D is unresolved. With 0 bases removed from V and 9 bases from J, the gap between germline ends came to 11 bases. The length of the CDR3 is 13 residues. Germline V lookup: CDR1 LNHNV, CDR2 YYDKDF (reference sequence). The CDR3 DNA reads TGTGCCACCAGCAGAGATGGGCAGGCCAAAGCTTTCTTT. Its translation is CATSRDGQAKAFF.

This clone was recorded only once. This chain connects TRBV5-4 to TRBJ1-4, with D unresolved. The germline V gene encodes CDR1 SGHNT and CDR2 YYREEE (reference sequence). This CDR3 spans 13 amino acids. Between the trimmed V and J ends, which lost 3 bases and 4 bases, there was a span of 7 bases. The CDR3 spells CASSSQNNEKLFF. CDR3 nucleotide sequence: TGTGCCAGCAGCTCCCAGAATAATGAAAAACTGTTTTTT.

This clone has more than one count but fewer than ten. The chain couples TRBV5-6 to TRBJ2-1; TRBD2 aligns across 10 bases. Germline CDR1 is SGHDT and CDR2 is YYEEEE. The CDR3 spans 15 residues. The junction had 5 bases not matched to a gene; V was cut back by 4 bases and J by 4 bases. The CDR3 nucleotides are TGTGCCAGCAGCCCCGGACTAGCGGTTTACAATGAGCAGTTCTTC. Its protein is CASSPGLAVYNEQFF.

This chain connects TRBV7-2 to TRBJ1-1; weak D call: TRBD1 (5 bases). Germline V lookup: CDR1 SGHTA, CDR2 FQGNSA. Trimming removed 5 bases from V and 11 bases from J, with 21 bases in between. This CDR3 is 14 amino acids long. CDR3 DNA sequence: TGTGCCAGCAGCCCCTCCGTGGGGCCCCGTGAGGCTTTCTTT. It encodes CASSPSVGPREAFF.